Following are 24 T cell receptor beta chains from one sample sequenced in a study of T cell repertoires in cytomegalovirus infection. Antigen specificity for these receptors is unknown. TCRdb independently ran MiXCR on the reads; one entry per CDR3 protein. Altogether some 800,000 distinct CDR3 sequences are present, almost 30% being singletons, with the ten largest covering about an eighth. Sequenced material: cultured CD8+ T cells from PBMCs, taken from culture after CMV antigen stimulation. These receptors all stem from a human donor in good health (CMV status not recorded). Some clones in this sample may be carry-over from other donors' samples.

This chain connects TRBV7-9 to TRBJ2-1, with D perhaps TRBD2 (6 bases). The germline V gene encodes CDR1 SEHNR and CDR2 FQNEAQ (reference sequence). V dropped 5 bases and J dropped 8 bases, with 22 bases sitting between them. This CDR3 is 16 amino acids long. In DNA, the CDR3 is TGTGCCAGCAGCGTCGGCCGGGGCCCCCGGAGGGATGAGCAGTTCTTC. It encodes CASSVGRGPRRDEQFF. Drawing the rest from reference TRBV7-9 and TRBJ2-1, the complete variable domain is DTGVSQNPRHKITKRGQNVTFRCDPISEHNRLYWYRQTLGQGPEFLTYFQNEAQLEKSRLLSDRFSAERPKGSFSTLEIQRTEQGDSAMYLCASSVGRGPRRDEQFFGPGTRLTVL.

V gene TRBV7-9 combines with J gene TRBJ2-1; D could derive from TRBD1 or TRBD2 (5 bases each). The length of the CDR3 is 14 residues. From germline, CDR1 is SEHNR and CDR2 FQNEAQ (reference sequence). Trimming pared 8 bases from V and 0 bases from J, leaving 11 bases between. In nucleotides, the CDR3 is TGTGCCAGCGAGGGGACCCACTCCTACAATGAGCAGTTCTTC. The encoded protein is CASEGTHSYNEQFF.

This clonotype has only a few counts. DNA of the CDR3: TGTGCCAGCAGTGAGCCCCGACAGAGCACAGATACGCAGTATTTT. Its translation is CASSEPRQSTDTQYF. This chain uses TRBV6-1 with TRBJ2-3, with a tentative D call TRBD1 (5 bases). V lost 3 bases and J lost 0, with 10 bases in between. Germline V gives CDR1 MNHNS, CDR2 SASEGT. The CDR3 is made up of 15 amino acids.

This clonotype came up many times. The chain has TRBV12-3 or TRBV12-4 and TRBJ1-5; maybe TRBD1 (5 bases). Trimming cost V 2 bases and J 6 bases, with 11 bases left between them. The CDR3 is 14 amino acids. The CDR3 spells CASSLLGAGQPQHF. The CDR3 coding sequence is TGTGCCAGCAGTTTACTTGGGGCGGGTCAGCCCCAGCATTTT.

The chain combines TRBV15 with TRBJ1-2; D remains unclear. Germline-derived CDR1 and CDR2 are LNHNV and YYDKDF (reference sequence). V gave up 0 bases and J gave up 6 bases, with 14 bases separating them. The CDR3 totals 15 residues. The CDR3 is CATSREGRGGDGYTF. CDR3 nucleotide sequence: TGTGCCACCAGCAGAGAAGGTCGGGGAGGTGATGGCTACACCTTC. Filled out from reference TRBV15 and TRBJ1-2, the complete variable domain reads DAMVIQNPRYQVTQFGKPVTLSCSQTLNHNVMYWYQQKSSQAPKLLFHYYDKDFNNEADTPDNFQSRRPNTSFCFLDIRSPGLGDTAMYLCATSREGRGGDGYTFGSGTRLTVV.

This clonotype appeared a few times. The chain combines TRBV27 with TRBJ2-7; D possibly corresponds to TRBD1 (6 bases). The V gene lost 6 bases and the J gene lost 6 bases, with 18 bases spanning the gap. The CDR3 loop spans 14 amino acids. Germline V gives CDR1 MNHEY, CDR2 SMNVEV (reference sequence). Here the CDR3 reads CASRPGQGWVEQYF. CDR3 sequence (DNA): TGTGCCAGCAGACCGGGACAAGGGTGGGTCGAGCAGTACTTC.

This clonotype was observed once. This CDR3 reads CARPTGPNTEAFF. CDR3 sequence (DNA): TGCGCCAGGCCGACAGGGCCGAACACTGAAGCTTTCTTT. The chain carries TRBV10-2 and TRBJ1-1, with 7 bases lining up with TRBD1. After removal of 9 bases from V and 1 base from J, the junction contained 5 bases not matched to a gene. Looked up from germline, CDR1 is WSHSY and CDR2 is SAAADI. CDR3 length equals 13 residues.

This clonotype was found many times. V gene TRBV7-8 combines with J gene TRBJ2-3, with 8 bases identical to TRBD1. CDR3 length equals 17 residues. The V gene's germline CDR1 is SGHVS and CDR2 FQNEAQ. The ends lost 5 bases at V and 2 bases at J; junction bases unmatched: 12. In DNA form, the CDR3 reads TGTGCCAGCAGCCTCCGCCCGACAGGGGTGGACACAGATACGCAGTATTTT. This codes for CASSLRPTGVDTDTQYF. Variable domain in full (rest from reference TRBV7-8 and TRBJ2-3): GAGVSQSPRYKVAKRGQDVALRCDPISGHVSLFWYQQALGQGPEFLTYFQNEAQLDKSGLPSDRFFAERPEGSVSTLKIQRTQQEDSAVYLCASSLRPTGVDTDTQYFGPGTRLTVL.

The chain joins TRBV12-3 or TRBV12-4 to TRBJ2-7; D perhaps matches TRBD1 (5 bases). The CDR3 is 14 amino acids. V lost 1 base and J lost 5, with 12 bases in between. The CDR3: CASSLGSGWDEQYF. DNA of the CDR3: TGTGCCAGCAGTTTAGGGTCAGGGTGGGACGAGCAGTACTTC.

This clonotype was recorded a few times. V is TRBV3-1 and J is TRBJ2-7; TRBD1 might be the D (7 bases). Germline CDR1 reads LGHDT; CDR2 reads YNNKEL (reference sequence). Trimming removed 0 bases at V and 1 base at J, with 13 bases between. The CDR3 runs to 16 residues. This CDR3 reads CASSQDGGDSSYEQYF. DNA of the CDR3: TGTGCCAGCAGCCAAGATGGAGGGGACAGTTCCTACGAGCAGTACTTC.

The chain uses TRBV27 and TRBJ2-7; D might be TRBD2 (5 bases). V lost 2 bases and J 2 bases, leaving 10 bases between the germline ends. The CDR3 consists of 14 residues. Germline CDR1 and CDR2: MNHEY and SMNVEV (reference sequence). This chain's CDR3 is CASSLAGSTYEQYF. The CDR3 DNA reads as TGTGCCAGCAGTTTAGCGGGCTCTACCTACGAGCAGTACTTC.

The V and J genes are TRBV28 and TRBJ2-7; 9 bases are shared with TRBD1. CDR3 size: 14 residues. Germline lookup yields CDR1 MDHEN and CDR2 SYDVKM. With 4 bases clipped from V and 2 bases from J, the junction kept 3 bases outside the gene matches. The DNA for the CDR3 is TGTGCCAGCAGTTACAGGGGGCTGGCCTACGAGCAGTACGTC. Translated, it gives CASSYRGLAYEQYV.

Comment on this clonotype: A much larger clone differs by one base, so this may be a read error. V and J are TRBV7-9 and TRBJ2-1, with 7 bases aligning to TRBD1. Looked up from germline, CDR1 is SEHNR and CDR2 is FQNEAQ (reference sequence). V was pared by 5 bases and J by 2 bases, with 6 bases of the junction left unmatched. The CDR3 is 15 amino acids. DNA of the CDR3: TGTGCCAGCAGCACCGGGACAGCGGCCTACAATGAGCAGTTCTTC. Translation: CASSTGTAAYNEQFF.

This clonotype was observed a few times. V usage is TRBV12-3 or TRBV12-4 and J usage is TRBJ2-3; D ambiguous. V lost 5 bases, J lost 1 base, and 13 bases lay in between. This CDR3 is built from 15 residues. The CDR3: CASSPEWAGTDTQYF. Here the CDR3 DNA reads TGTGCCAGCAGTCCTGAGTGGGCCGGCACAGATACGCAGTATTTT.

CDR3 DNA: TGTGCCAGCAGCTTAGATGGAGCCGGGGGGGCCAACGGGGAGCTGTTTTTT. Its protein product is CASSLDGAGGANGELFF. The rearrangement links TRBV7-2 to TRBJ2-2; 8 positions agree with TRBD2. CDR3 length: 17 amino acids. The V gene's germline CDR1 is SGHTA and CDR2 FQGNSA. V was pared by 1 base and J by 7 bases, with 11 bases of the junction left unmatched.

The sample holds a few counts of this clonotype. The chain couples TRBV4-1 to TRBJ2-2; D is unresolved. Germline CDR1 MGHRA, CDR2 YSYEKL. This CDR3 has 15 amino acids. Trimming left V 6 bases short and J 1 base short, with 12 bases between. The CDR3 DNA sequence: TGCGCCAGCAGGGTCGGCGCTAGGAACACCGGGGAGCTGTTTTTT. Its protein product is CASRVGARNTGELFF.

This clonotype was counted only a few times. The rearrangement links TRBV20-1 to TRBJ2-1; D is perhaps TRBD2 (6 bases). This CDR3 is 13 amino acids long. CDR1 is DFQATT, CDR2 SNEGSKA, per germline (reference sequence). V gave up 6 bases and J gave up 2 bases, with 11 bases separating them. The CDR3 DNA sequence: TGCAGTGCCATACTAGCTACCTACAATGAGCAGTTCTTC. Translation gives CSAILATYNEQFF.

In this sample, this clonotype turned up once. The rearrangement joins TRBV14 to TRBJ2-3; D call uncertain. Germline CDR1 reads SGHDN; CDR2 reads FVKESK. The CDR3 covers 15 residues. The ends were cut back, 4 bases at V and 6 bases at J, with 17 bases in the middle. CDR3 protein: CASSPERFSGDTQYF. CDR3 nucleotides: TGTGCCAGCAGCCCAGAAAGGTTCTCCGGGGATACGCAGTATTTT.

This chain links TRBV25-1 with TRBJ2-1; 7 bases map to TRBD1. The germline gives CDR1 MGHDK, CDR2 SYGVNS. V shed 4 bases, J shed 1 base, and the junction held 7 bases outside the gene matches. This CDR3 region has 16 residues. The CDR3 here is CASSVRGGGSYNEQFF. CDR3 DNA: TGTGCCAGCAGTGTTAGAGGGGGCGGTTCCTACAATGAGCAGTTCTTC.

This clonotype was picked up a small number of times. The J gene is TRBJ1-6, the V gene TRBV4-1; D is ambiguous. Per germline, CDR1 MGHRA and CDR2 YSYEKL. There are 11 residues in the CDR3. The V end was cut by 1 base, the J end by 14 bases, with 6 bases between. The DNA of the CDR3 is TGCGCCAGCAGCCAAGGAGGTACCCTCCACTTT. Translating it yields CASSQGGTLHF.

This chain connects TRBV6-2 or TRBV6-3 to TRBJ1-6; 9 positions agree with TRBD1. CDR1 is MNHEY and CDR2 is SVGEGT in the germline V gene. J gave up 7 bases and V 2 bases, and 3 bases lay outside the gene matches. This CDR3 is 15 amino acids long. CDR3 bases: TGTGCCAGCAGTTACCGACAGGGGGGGAATTCACCCCTCCACTTT. Translated: CASSYRQGGNSPLHF.

In its sample, this clonotype was seen a few times. V usage is TRBV6-1 and J usage is TRBJ2-1; 9 nucleotides match TRBD1. This CDR3 spans 12 amino acids. V shed 7 bases, J shed 9 bases, and the junction held 4 bases outside the gene matches. CDR1 is MNHNS and CDR2 is SASEGT in the germline V gene. CDR3 nucleotide sequence: TGTGCCAGCACCGGGACAGGGATTGAGCAGTTCTTC. Encoded protein: CASTGTGIEQFF.

This clonotype has a count of ten or more. The CDR3 loop is CASSLVQPGANVLTF. The CDR3 DNA sequence: TGTGCCAGCAGCTTAGTACAACCCGGGGCCAACGTCCTGACTTTC. V gene TRBV7-2 combines with J gene TRBJ2-6, with D unclear. The CDR3 runs 15 residues. Germline values: CDR1 SGHTA, CDR2 FQGNSA. V lost 1 base to trimming and J lost 4 bases, with 8 bases between them.

The sample holds many counts of this clonotype. V usage is TRBV7-8 and J usage is TRBJ2-5, with D possibly TRBD2 on 5 matching bases. The CDR3 runs to 16 residues. Looked up from germline, CDR1 is SGHVS and CDR2 is FQNEAQ. Between the trimmed V and J ends, which lost 6 bases and 5 bases, there was a span of 22 bases. The CDR3 is CASRLDGRDKVETQYF. The CDR3 region has the DNA TGTGCCAGCAGACTAGATGGACGCGATAAAGTTGAGACCCAGTACTTC.